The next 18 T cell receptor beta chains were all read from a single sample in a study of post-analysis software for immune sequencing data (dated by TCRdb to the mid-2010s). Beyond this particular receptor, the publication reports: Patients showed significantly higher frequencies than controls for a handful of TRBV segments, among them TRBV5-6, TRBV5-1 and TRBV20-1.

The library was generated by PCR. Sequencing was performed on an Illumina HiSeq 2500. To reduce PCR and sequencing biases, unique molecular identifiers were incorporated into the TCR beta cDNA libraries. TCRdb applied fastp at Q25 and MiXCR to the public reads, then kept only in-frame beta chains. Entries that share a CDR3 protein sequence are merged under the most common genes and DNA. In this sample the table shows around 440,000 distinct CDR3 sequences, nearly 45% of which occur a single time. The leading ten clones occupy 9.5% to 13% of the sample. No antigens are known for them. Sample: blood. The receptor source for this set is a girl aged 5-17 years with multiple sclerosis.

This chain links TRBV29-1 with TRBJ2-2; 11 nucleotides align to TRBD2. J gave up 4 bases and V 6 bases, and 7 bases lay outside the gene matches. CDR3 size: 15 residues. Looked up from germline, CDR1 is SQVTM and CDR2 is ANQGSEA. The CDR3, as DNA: TGCAGCGTACTTAGCGGGAGGGCCCTCACCGGGGAGCTGTTTTTT. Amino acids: CSVLSGRALTGELFF.

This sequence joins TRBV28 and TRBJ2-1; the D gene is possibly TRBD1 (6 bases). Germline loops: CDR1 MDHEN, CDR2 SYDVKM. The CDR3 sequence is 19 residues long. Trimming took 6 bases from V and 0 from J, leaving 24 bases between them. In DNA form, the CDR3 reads TGTGCCAGCAGCCTACGGTTCGGGGCAGGGGTGAGCTCCTACAATGAGCAGTTCTTC. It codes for CASSLRFGAGVSSYNEQFF.

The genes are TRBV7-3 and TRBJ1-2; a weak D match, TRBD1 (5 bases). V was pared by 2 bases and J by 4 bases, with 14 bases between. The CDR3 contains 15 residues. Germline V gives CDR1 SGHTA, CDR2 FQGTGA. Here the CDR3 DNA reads TGTGCCAGCAGCTTATCAGGTTCAGGGAGCTATGGCTACACCTTC. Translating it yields CASSLSGSGSYGYTF. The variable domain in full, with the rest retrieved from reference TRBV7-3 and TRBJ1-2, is GAGVSQTPSNKVTEKGKYVELRCDPISGHTALYWYRQSLGQGPEFLIYFQGTGAADDSGLPNDRFFAVRPEGSVSTLKIQRTERGDSAVYLCASSLSGSGSYGYTFGSGTRLTVV.

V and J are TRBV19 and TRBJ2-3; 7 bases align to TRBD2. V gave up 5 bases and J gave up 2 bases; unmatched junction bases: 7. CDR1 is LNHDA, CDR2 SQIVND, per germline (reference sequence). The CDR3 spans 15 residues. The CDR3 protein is CASSLSGESTDTQYF. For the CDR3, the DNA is TGTGCCAGTAGTTTAAGCGGGGAGTCCACAGATACGCAGTATTTT.

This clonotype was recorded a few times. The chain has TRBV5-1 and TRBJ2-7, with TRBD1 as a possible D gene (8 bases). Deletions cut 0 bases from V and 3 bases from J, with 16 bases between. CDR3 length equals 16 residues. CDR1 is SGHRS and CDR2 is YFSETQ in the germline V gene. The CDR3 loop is CASSLGGGQDYYEQYF. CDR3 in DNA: TGCGCCAGCAGCTTGGGGGGGGGACAGGATTACTACGAGCAGTACTTC.

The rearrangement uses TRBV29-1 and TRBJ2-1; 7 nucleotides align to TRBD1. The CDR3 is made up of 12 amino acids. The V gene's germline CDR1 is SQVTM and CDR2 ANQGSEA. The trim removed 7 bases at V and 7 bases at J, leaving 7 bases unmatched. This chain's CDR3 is CSDKRRGNEQFF. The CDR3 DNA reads TGCAGCGACAAGCGCAGGGGGAATGAGCAGTTCTTC.

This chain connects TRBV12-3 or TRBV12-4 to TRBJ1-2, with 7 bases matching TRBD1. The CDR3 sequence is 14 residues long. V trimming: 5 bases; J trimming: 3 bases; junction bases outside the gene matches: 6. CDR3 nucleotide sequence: TGTGCCAGCAGTAATGGACAGGACTACTATGGCTACACCTTC. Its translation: CASSNGQDYYGYTF.

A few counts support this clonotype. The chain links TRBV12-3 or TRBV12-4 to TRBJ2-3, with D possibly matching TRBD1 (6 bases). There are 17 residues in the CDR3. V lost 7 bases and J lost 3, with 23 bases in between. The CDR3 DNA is TGTGCCAGCACCCCAGTCTGGGGGCCCCGTCCAACAGATACGCAGTATTTT. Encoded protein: CASTPVWGPRPTDTQYF.

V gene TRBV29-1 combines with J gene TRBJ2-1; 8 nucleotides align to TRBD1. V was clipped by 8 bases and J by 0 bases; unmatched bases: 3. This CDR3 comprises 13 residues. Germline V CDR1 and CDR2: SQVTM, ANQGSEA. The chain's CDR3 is CSTRGLSYNEQFF. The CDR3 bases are TGCAGCACCAGGGGGCTCTCCTACAATGAGCAGTTCTTC.

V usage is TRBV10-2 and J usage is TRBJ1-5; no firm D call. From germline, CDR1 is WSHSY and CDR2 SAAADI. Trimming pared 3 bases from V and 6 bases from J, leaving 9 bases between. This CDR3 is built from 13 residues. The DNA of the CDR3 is TGCGCCAGCAGTGATATGGGAGTTCAGCCCCAGCATTTT. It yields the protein CASSDMGVQPQHF.

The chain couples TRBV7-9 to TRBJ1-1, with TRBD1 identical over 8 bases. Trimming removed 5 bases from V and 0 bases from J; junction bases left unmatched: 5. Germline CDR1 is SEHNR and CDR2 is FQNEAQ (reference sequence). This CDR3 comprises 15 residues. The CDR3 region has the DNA TGTGCCAGCAGCCGGGACAGGTACATGAACACTGAAGCTTTCTTT. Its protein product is CASSRDRYMNTEAFF.

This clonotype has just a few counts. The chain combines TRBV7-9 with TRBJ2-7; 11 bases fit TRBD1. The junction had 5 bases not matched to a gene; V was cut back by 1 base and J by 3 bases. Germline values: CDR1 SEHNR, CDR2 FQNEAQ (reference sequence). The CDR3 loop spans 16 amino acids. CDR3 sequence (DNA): TGTGCCAGCAGCTTAGGGGGACAGGGGGTGTTCTACGAGCAGTACTTC. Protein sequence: CASSLGGQGVFYEQYF.

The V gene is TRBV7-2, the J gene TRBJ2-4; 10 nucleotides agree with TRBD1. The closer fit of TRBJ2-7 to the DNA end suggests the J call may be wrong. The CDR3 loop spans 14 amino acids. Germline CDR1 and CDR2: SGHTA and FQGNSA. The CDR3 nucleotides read TGTGCCAGCAGGCGGGGACAGGGGCCCTACGAGCAGTACTTC. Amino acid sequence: CASRRGQGPYEQYF.

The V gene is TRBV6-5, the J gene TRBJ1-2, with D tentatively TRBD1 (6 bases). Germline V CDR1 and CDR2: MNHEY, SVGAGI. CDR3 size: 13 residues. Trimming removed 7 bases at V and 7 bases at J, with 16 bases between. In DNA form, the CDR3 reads TGTGCCAGCACCAACGGGGCAGGGGCTGGCTACACCTTC. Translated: CASTNGAGAGYTF.

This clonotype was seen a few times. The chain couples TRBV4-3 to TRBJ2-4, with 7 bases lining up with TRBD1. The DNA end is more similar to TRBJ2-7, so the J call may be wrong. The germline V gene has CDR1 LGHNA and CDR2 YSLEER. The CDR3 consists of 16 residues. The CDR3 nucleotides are TGCGCCAGCAGTTCCTGGGACAGCCCTTCCTCCTACGAGCAGTACTTC. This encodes CASSSWDSPSSYEQYF.

This CDR3 is CASRGTSGRAYNEQYF. The DNA for the CDR3 is TGTGCCAGCAGGGGGACTAGCGGGAGGGCCTACAATGAGCAGTACTTC. V gene TRBV6-5 combines with J gene TRBJ2-7; 16 bases align to TRBD2. Trimming at V came to 6 bases and at J to 7 bases, leaving 9 bases not matched to a gene. CDR3 size: 16 residues. CDR1 MNHEY and CDR2 SVGAGI come from the germline V gene.

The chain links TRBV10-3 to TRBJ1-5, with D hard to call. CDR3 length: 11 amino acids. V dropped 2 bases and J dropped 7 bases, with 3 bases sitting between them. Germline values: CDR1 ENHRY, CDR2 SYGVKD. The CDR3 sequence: CAISERQPQHF. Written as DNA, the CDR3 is TGTGCCATCAGTGAGAGACAGCCCCAGCATTTT.

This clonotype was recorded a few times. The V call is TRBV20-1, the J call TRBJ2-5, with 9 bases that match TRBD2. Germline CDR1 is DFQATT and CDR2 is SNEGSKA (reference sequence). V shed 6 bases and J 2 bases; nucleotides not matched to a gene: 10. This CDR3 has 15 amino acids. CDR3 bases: TGCAGTGCGCTATCGACTAGCGGAGAGCAAGAGACCCAGTACTTC. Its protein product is CSALSTSGEQETQYF.